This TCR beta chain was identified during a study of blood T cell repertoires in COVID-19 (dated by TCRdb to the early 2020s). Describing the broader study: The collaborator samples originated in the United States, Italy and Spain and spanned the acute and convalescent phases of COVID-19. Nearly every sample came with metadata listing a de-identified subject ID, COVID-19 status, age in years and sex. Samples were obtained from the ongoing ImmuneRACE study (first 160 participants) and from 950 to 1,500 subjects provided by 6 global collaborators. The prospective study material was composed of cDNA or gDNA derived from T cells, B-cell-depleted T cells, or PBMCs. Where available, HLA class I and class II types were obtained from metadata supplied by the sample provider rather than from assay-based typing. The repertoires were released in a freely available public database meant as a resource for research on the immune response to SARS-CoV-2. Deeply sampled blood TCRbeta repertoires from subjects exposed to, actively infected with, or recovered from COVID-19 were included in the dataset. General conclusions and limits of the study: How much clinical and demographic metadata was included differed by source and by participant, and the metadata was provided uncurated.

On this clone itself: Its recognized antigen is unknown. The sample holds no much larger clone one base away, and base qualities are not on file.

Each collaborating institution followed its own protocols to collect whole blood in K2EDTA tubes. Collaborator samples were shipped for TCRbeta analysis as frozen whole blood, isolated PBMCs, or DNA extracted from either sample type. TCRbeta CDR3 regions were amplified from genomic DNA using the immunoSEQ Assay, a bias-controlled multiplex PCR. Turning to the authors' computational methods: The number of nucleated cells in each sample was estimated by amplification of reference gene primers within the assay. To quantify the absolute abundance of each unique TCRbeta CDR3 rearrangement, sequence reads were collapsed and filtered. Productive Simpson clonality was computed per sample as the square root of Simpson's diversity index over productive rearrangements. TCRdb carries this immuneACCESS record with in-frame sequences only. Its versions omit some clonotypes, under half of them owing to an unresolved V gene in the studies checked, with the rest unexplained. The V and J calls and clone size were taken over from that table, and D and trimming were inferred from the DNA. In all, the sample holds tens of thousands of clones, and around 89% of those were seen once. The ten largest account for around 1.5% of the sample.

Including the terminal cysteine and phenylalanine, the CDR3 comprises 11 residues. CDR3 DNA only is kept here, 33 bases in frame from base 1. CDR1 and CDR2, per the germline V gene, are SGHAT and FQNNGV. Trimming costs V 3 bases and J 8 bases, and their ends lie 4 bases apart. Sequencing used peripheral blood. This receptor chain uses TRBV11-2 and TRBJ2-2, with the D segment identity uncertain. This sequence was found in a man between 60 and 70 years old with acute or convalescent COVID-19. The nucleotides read TGTGCCAGCAGCTTTCCAGGGGAGCTGTTTTTT. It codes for CASSFPGELFF.